The TCR beta chain under discussion was sequenced for a study of shared clonotypes between healthy human individuals. Trimming removed 0 bases from V and 6 bases from J, with 10 bases in between. Per the germline V gene, CDR1 is SGHNT and CDR2 is YYREEE (reference sequence). This CDR3 comprises 14 residues. Some clones are missing from TCRdb's copy, which holds only in-frame ones; the method was immunoSEQ multiplex PCR. Of hundreds of thousands of clones in the sample, around 79% are singletons; the top ten hold under 15%. This clone was seen more than once but under ten times. For genomic DNA, unsorted samples relied on about 90 million PBMCs.

V is TRBV5-4 and J is TRBJ2-1; TRBD1 might be the D (5 bases). The origin of this receptor is a woman aged 40 to 50 in good health. Some clones in this sample may be carry-over from other donors' samples. Source material: PBMCs. This CDR3 is CASSLGSQGNEQFF. As DNA, the CDR3 is TGTGCCAGCAGCTTGGGCTCTCAGGGCAATGAGCAGTTCTTC. Using reference TRBV5-4 and TRBJ2-1 for the parts outside the CDR3, the full variable domain is ETGVTQSPTHLIKTRGQQVTLRCSSQSGHNTVSWYQQALGQGPQFIFQYYREEENGRGNFPPRFSGLQFPNYSSELNVNALELDDSALYLCASSLGSQGNEQFFGPGTRLTVL.